This TCR beta chain was identified in a study of coeliac disease. V was clipped by 9 bases and J by 3 bases; unmatched bases: 13. The CDR3 extends over 16 amino acids. CDR1 and CDR2 from the germline V gene are SGHAT and FQNNGV. Method: immunoSEQ multiplex PCR; TCRdb's copy keeps in-frame clones and lacks some. The sample records some 5,000 clones, over 55% being singletons. The receptor was isolated from a woman between 65 and 79 years old with celiac disease. The chain is built from TRBV11-2 and TRBJ1-2, with TRBD1 matching 10 bases. The sample consisted of lamina propria lymphocytes from the gut. CDR3: CASKPGQGSTYYGYTF. DNA for the CDR3: TGTGCCAGTAAACCGGGACAGGGGAGCACGTACTATGGCTACACCTTC.